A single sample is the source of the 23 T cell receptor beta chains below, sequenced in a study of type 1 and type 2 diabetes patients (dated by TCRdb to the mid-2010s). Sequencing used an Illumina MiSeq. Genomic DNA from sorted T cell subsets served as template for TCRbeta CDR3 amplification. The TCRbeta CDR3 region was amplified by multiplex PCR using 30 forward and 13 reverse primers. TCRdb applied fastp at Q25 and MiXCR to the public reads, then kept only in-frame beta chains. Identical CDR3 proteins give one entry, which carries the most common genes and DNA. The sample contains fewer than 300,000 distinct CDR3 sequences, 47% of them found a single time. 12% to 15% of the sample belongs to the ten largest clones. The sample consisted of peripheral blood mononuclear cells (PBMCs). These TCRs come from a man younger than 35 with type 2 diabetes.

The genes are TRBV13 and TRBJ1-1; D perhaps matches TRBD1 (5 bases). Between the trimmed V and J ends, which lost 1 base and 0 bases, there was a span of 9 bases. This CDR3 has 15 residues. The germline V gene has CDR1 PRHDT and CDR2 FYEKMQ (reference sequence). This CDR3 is CASSLAGGMNTEAFF. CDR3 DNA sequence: TGTGCCAGCAGCTTAGCGGGGGGAATGAACACTGAAGCTTTCTTT. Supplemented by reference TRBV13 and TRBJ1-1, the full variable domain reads AAGVIQSPRHLIKEKRETATLKCYPIPRHDTVYWYQQGPGQDPQFLISFYEKMQSDKGSIPDRFSAQQFSDYHSELNMSSLELGDSALYFCASSLAGGMNTEAFFGQGTRLTVV.

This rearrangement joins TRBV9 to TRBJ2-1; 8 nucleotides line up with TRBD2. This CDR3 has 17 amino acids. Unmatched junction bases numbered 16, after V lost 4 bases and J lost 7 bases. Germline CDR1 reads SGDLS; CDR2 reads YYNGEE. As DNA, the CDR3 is TGTGCCAGCAGCCCCCCCGGGAGGGAGGGCCGTAAGAATGAGCAGTTCTTC. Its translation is CASSPPGREGRKNEQFF.

DNA of the CDR3: TGTGCCAGCAGTCCACTACACAGCCCCTACGAGCAGTACTTC. It specifies CASSPLHSPYEQYF. The chain carries TRBV27 and TRBJ2-7; D remains unclear. The germline V and J ends were trimmed by 5 bases and 2 bases, with 13 bases remaining between them. The length of the CDR3 is 14 residues. CDR1 is MNHEY, CDR2 SMNVEV, per germline (reference sequence).

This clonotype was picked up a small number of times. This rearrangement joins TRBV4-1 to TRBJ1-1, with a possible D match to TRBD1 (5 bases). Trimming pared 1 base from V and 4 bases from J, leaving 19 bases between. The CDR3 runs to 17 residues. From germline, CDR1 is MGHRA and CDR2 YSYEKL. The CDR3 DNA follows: TGCGCCAGCAGCCAAGGGACCAGCCAGGGAAGTGGCACTGAAGCTTTCTTT. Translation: CASSQGTSQGSGTEAFF.

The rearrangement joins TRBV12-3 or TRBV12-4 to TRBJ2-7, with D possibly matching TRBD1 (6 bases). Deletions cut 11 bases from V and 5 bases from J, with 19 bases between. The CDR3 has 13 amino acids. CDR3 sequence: CAGTLDRTDEQYF. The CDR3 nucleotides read TGTGCCGGCACCCTAGACAGGACCGACGAGCAGTACTTC.

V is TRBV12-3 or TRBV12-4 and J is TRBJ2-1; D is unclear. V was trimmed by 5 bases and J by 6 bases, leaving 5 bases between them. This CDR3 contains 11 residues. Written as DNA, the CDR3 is TGTGCCAGCAGTCCGACCAATGAGCAGTTCTTC. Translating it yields CASSPTNEQFF.

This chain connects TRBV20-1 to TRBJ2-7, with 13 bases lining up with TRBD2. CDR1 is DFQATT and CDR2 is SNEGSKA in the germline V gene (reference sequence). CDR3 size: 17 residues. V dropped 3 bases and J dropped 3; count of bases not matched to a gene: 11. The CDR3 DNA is TGCAGTGCTAGGGGATCTGGGACTAGCGGGACCAACTACGAGCAGTACTTC. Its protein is CSARGSGTSGTNYEQYF.

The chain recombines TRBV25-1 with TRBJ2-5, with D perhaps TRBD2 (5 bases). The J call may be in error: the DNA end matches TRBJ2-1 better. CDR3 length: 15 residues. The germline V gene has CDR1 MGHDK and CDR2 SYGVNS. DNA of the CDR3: TGTGCCAGCAGTGAATCGGACTCGGTGGAAAATGAGCAGTTCTTC. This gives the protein CASSESDSVENEQFF.

CDR3 amino acids: CSAETGTYTDTQYF. CDR3 sequence (DNA): TGCAGTGCTGAAACAGGGACATACACAGATACGCAGTATTTT. The V and J genes are TRBV20-1 and TRBJ2-3; D possibly corresponds to TRBD1 (6 bases). Trimming stripped 5 bases from V and 2 bases from J, with 14 bases between. CDR1 and CDR2 from the germline V gene are DFQATT and SNEGSKA (reference sequence). The CDR3 extends over 14 amino acids.

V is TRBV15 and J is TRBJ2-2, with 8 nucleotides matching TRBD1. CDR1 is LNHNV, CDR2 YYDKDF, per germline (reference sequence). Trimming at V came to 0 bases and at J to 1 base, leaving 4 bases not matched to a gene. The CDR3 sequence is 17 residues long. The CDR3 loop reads CATSRDRTGMNTGELFF. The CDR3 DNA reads TGTGCCACCAGCAGAGACCGGACAGGGATGAACACCGGGGAGCTGTTTTTT.

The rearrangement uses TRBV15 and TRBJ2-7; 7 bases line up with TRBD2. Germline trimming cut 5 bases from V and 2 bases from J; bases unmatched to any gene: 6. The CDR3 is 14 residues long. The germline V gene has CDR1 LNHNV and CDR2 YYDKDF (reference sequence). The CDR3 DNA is TGTGCCACCAGCCCGGGCCGGGGGGCCTACGAGCAGTACTTC. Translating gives CATSPGRGAYEQYF.

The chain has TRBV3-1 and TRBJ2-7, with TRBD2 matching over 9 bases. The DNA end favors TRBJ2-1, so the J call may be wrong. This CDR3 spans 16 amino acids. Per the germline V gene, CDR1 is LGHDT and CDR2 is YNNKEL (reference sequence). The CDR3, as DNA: TGTGCCAGCAGCCAAGACTTTGGCGCGGGGGGGAATGAGCAGTTCTTC. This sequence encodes CASSQDFGAGGNEQFF.

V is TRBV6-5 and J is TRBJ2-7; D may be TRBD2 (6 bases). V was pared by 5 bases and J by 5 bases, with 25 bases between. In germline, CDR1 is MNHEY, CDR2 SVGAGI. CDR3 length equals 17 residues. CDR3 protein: CASSARPSVLAPHEQYF. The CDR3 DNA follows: TGTGCCAGCAGTGCCCGTCCTAGCGTCCTGGCCCCGCACGAGCAGTACTTC.

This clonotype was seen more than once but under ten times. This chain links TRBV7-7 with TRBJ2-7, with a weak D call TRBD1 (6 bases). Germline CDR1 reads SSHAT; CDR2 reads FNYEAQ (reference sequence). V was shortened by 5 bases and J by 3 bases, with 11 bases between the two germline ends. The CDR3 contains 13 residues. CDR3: CASSPDRYYEQYF. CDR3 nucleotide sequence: TGTGCCAGCAGCCCGGACAGATACTACGAGCAGTACTTC.

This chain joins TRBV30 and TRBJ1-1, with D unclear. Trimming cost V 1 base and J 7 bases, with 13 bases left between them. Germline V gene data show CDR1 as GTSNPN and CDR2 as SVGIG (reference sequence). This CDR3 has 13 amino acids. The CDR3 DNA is TGTGCCTGGAGTGCCTGGGATTTGGATGAAGCTTTCTTT. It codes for CAWSAWDLDEAFF.

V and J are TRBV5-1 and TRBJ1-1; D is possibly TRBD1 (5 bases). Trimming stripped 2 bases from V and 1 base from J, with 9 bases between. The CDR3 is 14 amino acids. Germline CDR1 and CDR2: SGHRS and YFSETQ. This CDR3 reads CASSFRAPNTEAFF. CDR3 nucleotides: TGCGCCAGCAGCTTCAGGGCACCGAACACTGAAGCTTTCTTT.

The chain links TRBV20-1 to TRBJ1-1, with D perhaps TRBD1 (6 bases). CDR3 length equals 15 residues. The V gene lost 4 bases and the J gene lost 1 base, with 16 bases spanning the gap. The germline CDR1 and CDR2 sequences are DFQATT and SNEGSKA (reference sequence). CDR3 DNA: TGCAGTGCTAAAGGCTCGAAGACAGGGAACACTGAAGCTTTCTTT. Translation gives CSAKGSKTGNTEAFF.

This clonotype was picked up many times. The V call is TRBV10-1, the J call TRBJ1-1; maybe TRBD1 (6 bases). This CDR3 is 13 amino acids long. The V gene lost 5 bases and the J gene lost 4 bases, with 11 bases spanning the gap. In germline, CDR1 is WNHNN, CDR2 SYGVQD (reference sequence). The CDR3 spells CASSSQGSTEAFF. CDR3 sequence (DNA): TGCGCCAGCAGTTCACAGGGTTCCACTGAAGCTTTCTTT.

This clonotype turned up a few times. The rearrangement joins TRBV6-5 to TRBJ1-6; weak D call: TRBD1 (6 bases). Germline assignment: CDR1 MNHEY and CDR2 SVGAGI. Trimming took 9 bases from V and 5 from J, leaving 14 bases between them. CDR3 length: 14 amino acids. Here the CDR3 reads CASGRTVNNSPLHF. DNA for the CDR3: TGTGCCAGTGGGAGGACAGTCAATAATTCACCCCTCCACTTT.

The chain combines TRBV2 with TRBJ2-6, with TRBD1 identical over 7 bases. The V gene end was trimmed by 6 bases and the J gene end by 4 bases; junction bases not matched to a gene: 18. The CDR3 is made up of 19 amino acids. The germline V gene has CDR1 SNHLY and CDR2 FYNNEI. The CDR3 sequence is CASSQERIGQVAGANVLTF. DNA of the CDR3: TGTGCCAGCAGCCAAGAGAGGATCGGACAGGTTGCCGGGGCCAACGTCCTGACTTTC.

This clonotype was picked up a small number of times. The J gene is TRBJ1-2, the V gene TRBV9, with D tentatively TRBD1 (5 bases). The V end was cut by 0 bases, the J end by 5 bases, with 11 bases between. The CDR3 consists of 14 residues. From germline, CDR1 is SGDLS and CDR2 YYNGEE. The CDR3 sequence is CASSVVGGTYGYTF. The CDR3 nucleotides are TGTGCCAGCAGCGTAGTGGGGGGGACTTATGGCTACACCTTC.

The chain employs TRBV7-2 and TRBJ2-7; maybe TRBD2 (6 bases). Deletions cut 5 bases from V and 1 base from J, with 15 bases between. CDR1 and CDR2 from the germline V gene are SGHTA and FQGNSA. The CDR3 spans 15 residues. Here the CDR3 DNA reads TGTGCCAGCAGCCAAGCGGGCGGGAAATCCTACGAGCAGTACTTC. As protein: CASSQAGGKSYEQYF.

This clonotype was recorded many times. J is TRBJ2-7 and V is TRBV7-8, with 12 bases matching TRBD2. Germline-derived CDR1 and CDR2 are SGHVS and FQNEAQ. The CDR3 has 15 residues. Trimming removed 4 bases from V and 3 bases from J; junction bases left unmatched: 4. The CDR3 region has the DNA TGTGCCAGCAGCTCTGGACTAGCGGGAAACTACGAGCAGTACTTC. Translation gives CASSSGLAGNYEQYF.